Presented here are 15 T cell receptor beta chains from one specimen sequenced in a study of monozygotic twins with inflammatory bowel disease. For each CDR3 protein, TCRdb gives one entry from its re-call of the 5' RACE reads, without DNA. This repertoire comprises 330,000 or so distinct CDR3 sequences; its ten largest clones make up around 2%. What was sequenced was blood. The origin of the receptors is a human donor with ulcerative colitis or Crohn's disease, or a healthy co-twin of an affected twin (not recorded which).

The chain recombines TRBV4-1 with TRBJ2-5; checking the TCRdb D call of TRBD1 is not possible without DNA. The CDR3 is 15 amino acids. Germline CDR1 MGHRA, CDR2 YSYEKL. CDR3: CASSLYPDSPETQYF.

The chain joins TRBV5-1 to TRBJ2-3; without DNA, the TCRdb call of TRBD2 cannot be checked. Looked up from germline, CDR1 is SGHRS and CDR2 is YFSETQ. CDR3 length: 16 residues. CDR3 residues: CASSMEGRNPDRPQYF.

V usage is TRBV7-8 and J usage is TRBJ2-2; TCRdb outputs TRBD2, but without DNA this stays unchecked. The CDR3 loop spans 18 amino acids. The germline gives CDR1 SGHVS, CDR2 FQNEAQ. The CDR3 sequence is CASSLKGGGSLATGELFF.

The V call is TRBV4-2, the J call TRBJ2-1; TCRdb selects TRBD2, and the lack of DNA leaves this call unchecked. The CDR3 covers 14 residues. Germline V gives CDR1 LGHNA, CDR2 YNFKEQ. CDR3 sequence reads: CASSQLGEYNEQFF.

The chain employs TRBV5-1 and TRBJ2-2; lacking DNA, the TRBD2 call made by TCRdb goes unchecked. Germline CDR1 SGHRS, CDR2 YFSETQ. The CDR3 has 15 residues. This chain's CDR3 is CASSPESGTAGELFF.

The chain joins TRBV19 to TRBJ2-1; as DNA is missing, the TRBD2 call by TCRdb cannot be tested. The CDR3 is 14 residues long. Germline CDR1 LNHDA, CDR2 SQIVND (reference sequence). CDR3 region: CASSIAGRRNEQFF. The full variable domain, in which reference TRBV19 and TRBJ2-1 provide the parts outside the CDR3, is DGGITQSPKYLFRKEGQNVTLSCEQNLNHDAMYWYRQDPGQGLRLIYYSQIVNDFQKGDIAEGYSVSREKKESFPLTVTSAQKNPTAFYLCASSIAGRRNEQFFGPGTRLTVL.

The V gene is TRBV28, the J gene TRBJ2-3; as DNA is missing, the TRBD1 call by TCRdb cannot be tested. This CDR3 has 16 amino acids. Germline loops: CDR1 MDHEN, CDR2 SYDVKM. The CDR3 spells CASSSSRGGLTDTQYF.

The chain combines TRBV12-5 with TRBJ2-4; TCRdb reports TRBD1, a call that lacks DNA to check it against. Germline V lookup: CDR1 LGHNT, CDR2 FRNRAP. This CDR3 has 20 residues. CDR3 sequence: CASGLVLGPLDRLAKNIQYF.

V usage is TRBV20-1 and J usage is TRBJ1-1. In germline, CDR1 is DFQATT, CDR2 SNEGSKA (reference sequence). There are 14 residues in the CDR3. The CDR3 sequence: CSARVGRKNTEAFF.

The chain carries TRBV11-2 and TRBJ1-6; TCRdb calls TRBD1, which cannot be checked without DNA. This CDR3 is built from 17 residues. The germline gives CDR1 SGHAT, CDR2 FQNNGV. The CDR3 sequence: CASHPTGQGVGTSPLHF.

The chain links TRBV5-1 to TRBJ2-2. The CDR3 consists of 15 residues. Germline V gene data show CDR1 as SGHRS and CDR2 as YFSETQ. Here the CDR3 reads CASSLDTLNTGELFF.

The chain joins TRBV29-1 to TRBJ1-1. This CDR3 has 11 amino acids. Germline CDR1 is SQVTM and CDR2 is ANQGSEA. CDR3: CSVVLNTEAFF.

V usage is TRBV6-1 and J usage is TRBJ1-3; with no DNA, the TCRdb D assignment of TRBD1 cannot be verified. The length of the CDR3 is 14 residues. Germline lookup yields CDR1 MNHNS and CDR2 SASEGT. The CDR3 loop is CASSLGKSGNTIYF.

The chain combines TRBV7-9 with TRBJ2-7; TCRdb's D gene call, TRBD1, goes unchecked for lack of DNA. The V gene's germline CDR1 is SEHNR and CDR2 FQNEAQ (reference sequence). The CDR3 is 13 residues long. CDR3 protein: CASSSRQNYEQYF.

The genes are TRBV5-5 and TRBJ2-2. The CDR3 runs to 15 residues. The germline V gene has CDR1 SGHKS and CDR2 YYEKEE (reference sequence). CDR3 region: CASSHSNANTGELFF.